This T cell receptor (beta chain) was found in a study of control samples from healthy donors and cancer patients (TCRdb year 2020). Library generation was performed with the immunoSEQ multiplex PCR assay. This is the immuneACCESS table as TCRdb keeps it, with only in-frame sequences that have V and J called. A part of the clones is gone; compared with another copy, unresolved V genes explain less than half, and the rest is unexplained. The table for this sample lists under 150,000 clones; about 88% of them were counted only once. Around 2.5% of the sample is held by the ten biggest clonotypes. Concerning this clone itself: No cognate antigen has been identified for it. No clone much larger than this one lies a single base away; base qualities are absent.

V was cut back by 0 bases and J by 4 bases, leaving a gap of 9 bases between them. From cysteine to phenylalanine, the CDR3 is 14 amino acids long. Only CDR3 DNA remains: 42 bases, in frame from the first base. CDR1 and CDR2 were assigned from the germline V gene as MNHNS and SASEGT. This clonotype was sampled from a woman in her 70s in good health. The sequence joins TRBV6-1 to TRBJ1-2; TRBD1 is a weak D gene call, 6 bases matching. Sequencing used blood. The CDR3 is CASSEATGIYGYTF. The DNA reads as follows: TGTGCCAGCAGTGAAGCTACAGGGATCTATGGCTACACCTTC.